These T cell receptor beta chains were read from a single sample in a study of blood T cells in healthy people across ages. TCRdb recomputed calls from the 5' RACE reads with MiXCR, one row per CDR3 protein. The sample lists roughly 1,500,000 distinct CDR3 sequences; around two fifths were seen once. Specimen: blood. The receptors stem from a woman aged 18-35 years in good health. The CDR3 runs from the conserved cysteine through the conserved F or W. D genes are given only for firm matches. Part of the rows lack a size; the others show once, few, many or a class for expanded clones.

>TRBV29-1|few|TRBJ2-1|NA
CSVGGISYNEQFF
TGCAGCGTTGGGGGAATCTCCTACAATGAGCAGTTCTTC
>TRBV12-3/TRBV12-4|NA|TRBJ2-2|TRBD2
CASSRGLAGGNTGELFF
TGTGCCAGCAGCAGGGGACTAGCGGGAGGGAACACCGGGGAGCTGTTTTTT
>TRBV7-9|NA|TRBJ1-1|NA
CASTIGTEAFF
TGTGCCAGTACGATCGGGACTGAAGCTTTCTTT
>TRBV20-1|NA|TRBJ2-3|TRBD2
CSASALAGTTSTDTQYF
TGCAGTGCTAGTGCACTAGCGGGGACTACTAGCACAGATACGCAGTATTTT
>TRBV14|few|TRBJ1-5|TRBD1
CASSRGTDSNQPQHF
TGTGCCAGCAGCCGAGGGACAGATAGCAATCAGCCCCAGCATTTT
>TRBV10-3|NA|TRBJ1-1|NA
CAITRAEGDTEAFF
TGTGCCATCACTAGGGCCGAGGGGGACACTGAAGCTTTCTTT
>TRBV4-2|NA|TRBJ2-7|TRBD1
CASSQDSRQGDEQYF
TGTGCCAGCAGCCAAGATTCCCGACAGGGCGACGAGCAGTACTTC
>TRBV14|few|TRBJ2-1|NA
CASSPVNYNEQFF
TGTGCCAGCAGCCCAGTGAATTACAATGAGCAGTTCTTC
>TRBV6-1|NA|TRBJ2-7|NA
CASSEDGAGFYEQYF
TGTGCCAGCAGTGAAGATGGGGCGGGATTCTACGAGCAGTACTTC
>TRBV5-1|once|TRBJ2-4|NA
CASSLNGGGIQYF
TGCGCCAGCAGCTTGAACGGGGGAGGCATTCAGTACTTC
>TRBV20-1|many|TRBJ2-7|NA
CSARAGHKSSYEQYF
TGCAGTGCTAGAGCCGGACACAAGAGCTCCTACGAGCAGTACTTC
>TRBV27|NA|TRBJ2-3|TRBD1
CASSRWTGGTDTQYF
TGTGCCAGCAGTCGATGGACAGGGGGCACAGATACGCAGTATTTT
>TRBV5-1|few|TRBJ2-5|NA
CASSLTTGQGETQYF
TGCGCCAGCAGCTTGACAACGGGACAAGGCGAGACCCAGTACTTC
>TRBV20-1|few|TRBJ2-7|NA
CSVRRQDTYEQYF
TGCAGTGTCCGGCGGCAGGACACCTACGAGCAGTACTTC
>TRBV2|NA|TRBJ1-1|NA
CASSVDTGAFF
TGTGCCAGCAGTGTGGACACGGGAGCTTTCTTT
>TRBV20-1|few|TRBJ2-1|NA
CSAPPRPEYNEQFF
TGCAGTGCACCACCCCGCCCCGAATACAATGAGCAGTTCTTC
>TRBV16|NA|TRBJ1-2|NA
CASSQSPSGNYGYTF
TGTGCCAGCAGCCAATCGCCGTCAGGGAACTATGGCTACACCTTC
>TRBV12-3/TRBV12-4|once|TRBJ1-2|NA
CASSSPSRGSGYTF
TGTGCCAGCAGTTCCCCTTCGCGTGGGAGTGGCTACACCTTC
>TRBV6-1|few|TRBJ2-7|NA
CASSPRGLEPYEQYF
TGTGCCAGCAGTCCACGGGGACTCGAACCGTACGAGCAGTACTTC
>TRBV20-1|NA|TRBJ1-1|NA
CSARGQVTNTEAFF
TGCAGTGCTAGAGGACAGGTAACCAACACTGAAGCTTTCTTT
>TRBV6-5|NA|TRBJ1-4|NA
CASSYSQGSEKLFF
TGTGCCAGCAGTTACTCCCAGGGTAGTGAAAAACTGTTTTTT
>TRBV6-5|few|TRBJ2-1|TRBD2
CASSRLAGHNEQFF
TGTGCCAGCAGCCGACTAGCGGGCCACAATGAGCAGTTCTTC
>TRBV21-1|few|TRBJ1-5|NA
CASSPQPQHF
TGTGCCAGCAGCCCCCAGCCCCAGCATTTT
>TRBV20-1|NA|TRBJ2-7|NA
CSANPSFRSSYEQYF
TGCAGTGCCAACCCTAGCTTCAGGAGCTCCTACGAGCAGTACTTC
>TRBV7-9|NA|TRBJ1-4|NA
CASSRRTTNEKLFF
TGTGCCAGCAGCCGAAGGACAACGAATGAAAAACTGTTTTTT
>TRBV12-3/TRBV12-4|NA|TRBJ1-2|NA
CASTRGGMGYGYTF
TGTGCCAGCACACGAGGCGGGATGGGCTATGGCTACACCTTC
>TRBV6-5|NA|TRBJ2-7|TRBD1
CASRPTGASYNEQYF
TGTGCCAGCAGGCCGACAGGGGCCTCCTACAATGAGCAGTACTTC
>TRBV7-3|few|TRBJ2-6|TRBD2
CASSLYGGGAPSYKDSGANVLTF
TGTGCCAGCAGCTTATACGGCGGGGGGGCACCCTCTTATAAAGACTCTGGGGCCAACGTCCTGACTTTC
>TRBV7-2|few|TRBJ2-1|TRBD2
CASSLRAGVTWDEQFF
TGTGCCAGCAGCTTACGAGCGGGGGTCACCTGGGATGAGCAGTTCTTC
>TRBV20-1|few|TRBJ2-5|NA
CSAPGVREQYF
TGCAGTGCTCCCGGCGTCAGGGAGCAGTACTTC
>TRBV12-3/TRBV12-4|NA|TRBJ2-2|TRBD1
CASSRRGQGAGELFF
TGTGCCAGCAGCCGCAGGGGACAGGGGGCCGGGGAGCTGTTTTTT
>TRBV7-8|NA|TRBJ2-3|NA
CASSLGFPGSGDTQYF
TGTGCCAGCAGCTTAGGGTTTCCGGGGAGCGGAGATACGCAGTATTTT
>TRBV5-6|NA|TRBJ2-2|TRBD1
CASSLPPGQGFTGELFF
TGTGCCAGCAGCTTGCCTCCGGGACAGGGTTTCACCGGGGAGCTGTTTTTT
>TRBV27|few|TRBJ2-7|NA
CASSLGGMVLEQYF
TGTGCCAGCAGTTTGGGCGGAATGGTGCTCGAGCAGTACTTC
>TRBV7-9|NA|TRBJ2-7|TRBD2
CASSQGGLAVHEQYF
TGTGCCAGCAGCCAAGGGGGACTAGCCGTTCACGAGCAGTACTTC
>TRBV6-2/TRBV6-3|few|TRBJ2-7|NA
CASRGRGSYNEQYF
TGTGCCAGCAGGGGCCGCGGCTCCTACAATGAGCAGTACTTC
>TRBV29-1|NA|TRBJ1-1|TRBD1
CSVVELQGARTEAFF
TGCAGCGTGGTTGAACTACAGGGGGCGCGCACTGAAGCTTTCTTT
>TRBV6-1|NA|TRBJ2-3|NA
CASSEGGYTQYF
TGTGCCAGCAGTGAAGGCGGGTATACGCAGTATTTT
>TRBV27|NA|TRBJ2-7|TRBD1
CASSQTGTGTRGVEQYF
TGTGCCAGCAGCCAGACCGGGACAGGGACTCGTGGGGTCGAGCAGTACTTC
>TRBV9|NA|TRBJ1-1|NA
CASSGSGTEAFF
TGTGCCAGCAGCGGGTCGGGCACTGAAGCTTTCTTT
>TRBV12-3/TRBV12-4|few|TRBJ2-4|TRBD1
CASSAPGQGIHIQYF
TGTGCCAGCAGCGCCCCGGGACAGGGGATACACATTCAGTACTTC
>TRBV29-1|few|TRBJ1-2|NA
CSPKSDDGGYTF
TGCAGCCCCAAATCGGACGATGGAGGCTACACCTTC
>TRBV27|NA|TRBJ1-4|NA
CASTTGWGEKLFF
TGTGCCAGCACCACCGGGTGGGGGGAAAAACTGTTTTTT
>TRBV6-2/TRBV6-3|NA|TRBJ2-7|TRBD2
CASSPGLAGGAYEQYF
TGTGCCAGCAGTCCGGGACTAGCGGGAGGAGCCTACGAGCAGTACTTC
>TRBV27|NA|TRBJ2-1|NA
CASSLQGLGEQFF
TGTGCCAGCAGTTTACAGGGGCTGGGTGAGCAGTTCTTC
>TRBV20-1|few|TRBJ2-1|TRBD1
CSAPGQEYNEQFF
TGCAGTGCACCCGGACAGGAATACAATGAGCAGTTCTTC
>TRBV5-1|few|TRBJ2-7|TRBD1
CASSLGLYDRDNEQYF
TGCGCCAGCAGCTTGGGTTTGTACGACAGGGATAACGAGCAGTACTTC
>TRBV6-1|NA|TRBJ1-2|TRBD1
CASEGAAQPDIYGYTF
TGTGCCAGCGAGGGGGCCGCGCAGCCAGATATCTATGGCTACACCTTC
>TRBV18|NA|TRBJ1-1|NA
CASSPRVLDTEAFF
TGTGCCAGCTCACCACGGGTTTTGGACACTGAAGCTTTCTTT
>TRBV18|NA|TRBJ2-1|TRBD2
CASSEPGLAARNEQFF
TGTGCCAGCTCAGAGCCGGGACTAGCGGCCCGCAATGAGCAGTTCTTC
>TRBV18|NA|TRBJ2-7|NA
CASSPTLRHNEQYF
TGTGCCAGCTCACCAACCCTTCGGCACAATGAGCAGTACTTC
>TRBV29-1|few|TRBJ2-1|NA
CSVRDYNEQFF
TGCAGCGTACGGGACTACAATGAGCAGTTCTTC
>TRBV20-1|NA|TRBJ2-3|TRBD2
CSASSTSGGSWTQYF
TGCAGTGCTAGTTCGACTAGCGGGGGAAGTTGGACGCAGTATTTT
>TRBV11-2|NA|TRBJ2-3|NA
CASSPLGEGVGLDTQYF
TGTGCCAGCAGCCCCCTAGGGGAAGGAGTCGGCTTGGATACGCAGTATTTT